Given below is one T cell receptor (beta chain) in context. What this receptor recognizes is not known. No per-base quality is available; no much larger clone lies one base away. TCRdb names Illumina NovaSeq 6000 as the instrument used. TCR cDNA was synthesized by 5'RACE template switching, through which a universal primer site and unique molecular identifiers were introduced. Priming for cDNA synthesis came from both the TCR alpha and TCR beta constant segments. Library amplification involved two PCR steps, and the second step added sample barcodes and sequencing adapters. Sequencing of libraries was performed on Illumina HiSeq 2500 (2x100 bp) or NovaSeq (2x150 bp). In the source study's methods: Demultiplexing of reads and collapsing into UMI consensus sequences were performed with MIGEC, and V(D)J alignment was carried out with MiXCR. Vaccine-responding clonotypes were identified with edgeR using replicate PBMC samples, with FDR below 0.01 and a log2 fold change above 5 up to day 15 being required. CD4 or CD8 identity was assigned to each bulk clonotype according to whether the clonotype was present at higher abundance in the sequenced CD4 repertoire or the sequenced CD8 repertoire. The public reads were quality trimmed at Q25 with fastp and then assembled into clones with MiXCR by TCRdb, keeping productive beta chains. Every entry covers one CDR3 protein and lists the most common genes and DNA from its rows. The V and J calls and clone size are TCRdb's, not the authors'. This sample comprises 170,000 or so distinct CDR3 sequences, approximately 10% of them detected only once. Roughly a third of the sample is taken by the ten largest.

The germline V gene encodes CDR1 SEHNR and CDR2 FQNEAQ (reference sequence). From its cysteine to its phenylalanine, the CDR3 spans 12 amino acids. The entry retains the CDR3 DNA only, 36 bases that are in frame from base 1. V lost 8 bases and J lost 7 bases; the stretch between them is 15 bases long. According to the study, the label for this sample's treatment or condition signals: live attenuated yellow fever vaccine strain. A standard Ficoll-Paque protocol was used to isolate PBMCs from peripheral blood. CD4 and CD8 T-cell fractions were isolated with Dynabeads CD4 and CD8 positive selection kits. TriZol was used to extract RNA from bulk PBMCs, CD4 and CD8 fractions, and dextramer-positive and dextramer-negative fractions. The data originate from a study of T cells after yellow fever vaccination (dated by TCRdb to 2018 to 2020). General notes on the study: The SMART-Seq v4 Ultra Low Input RNA kit was used to prepare libraries from fractions with low cell numbers. Blood was collected at multiple timepoints before and after primary and secondary immunization, and bulk PBMC replicates and cell subsets were isolated. Two healthy male donors made up the cohort, one aged 18 to 29 years and the other aged 30 to 40 years. To follow T-cell clones before and after primary and booster YFV17D yellow fever vaccination, bulk TCR alpha and beta repertoires were sequenced over time.

Overall study results and their limits: FACS-sorted repertoires could contain abundant contaminating clonotypes from the bulk population, so computational filtering was required. Only a couple of donors were included in the study, so the extent to which the findings can be generalized is limited. Compared with the primary T-cell response, the secondary T-cell response was weaker but faster, peaking on day 5 rather than day 15. A small fraction of clonotypes appeared in both the CD4 and CD8 compartments, likely as a result of convergent recombination. Most clones expanded after primary vaccination were re-detected after the booster (96% of CD4 and 88% of CD8), suggesting broad memory maintenance.

This TCR was sampled from a man between 18 and 35 years old who received the YFV17D yellow fever vaccine. Sequenced material: CD8+ T cells sorted from PBMCs, taken 45 days after the yellow fever booster vaccination. The chain links TRBV7-9 with TRBJ2-7; the D segment cannot be called with confidence. The nucleotide sequence is TGTGCCAGCCAGCTGGTCTTCGGGGAGCAGTACTTC. Translated, this gives CASQLVFGEQYF.